This entry features one T cell receptor (beta chain) sequence. This receptor's antigen is unknown. Base qualities are not recorded, but no much larger clone differs from it by a single base. The library was obtained by 5' RACE. Sequencer: Illumina HiSeq 2000. Template switching added a universal primer binding site, and the final cDNA carried a unique molecular identifier that allowed TCR cDNA molecules to be counted accurately. Specific primers in the conserved constant-segment region were used to synthesize first-strand cDNA for the TCR alpha and beta chains. To control for contamination, each cDNA library was double barcoded with a SMART-Mk sample barcode plus Illumina barcodes. TruSeq adapter sequences and Illumina sample barcodes were added in two successive PCR steps. The TCR alpha and beta cDNA libraries were sequenced on the Illumina HiSeq platform using custom primers. The original methods were these. Raw reads were processed with MiGEC to extract unique molecular identifiers, and MiXCR was used to determine CDR3 positions. Recombination models were inferred per individual with the repgenHMM and IGoR tools using an EM algorithm. The tcR package in R was used for shared clonotype analysis, with sharing normalized by the product of cloneset sizes. Out-of-frame nonproductive sequences were analyzed to study raw recombination free of thymic and clonal selection effects. The public reads were run again by TCRdb, first through fastp at Q25 and then through MiXCR, and only productive beta chains were kept. For every CDR3 protein sequence, its rows merge into one entry that carries the most common genes and DNA. The V and J calls come from TCRdb's annotation, not from the publication. The sample records around 280,000 distinct CDR3 sequences, about 8.3% of which are singletons. The ten largest clones capture over 2% of the sample.

The data derive from a study of identical twins listed by TCRdb under 2016. For the wider study: To test whether fetal clonotypes persist, this study deep-sequenced TCR alpha and beta repertoires from monozygotic twins, from unrelated adults of various ages, and from cord blood. Replicate twin experiments were performed at different times using different library preparation protocols to rule out contamination.

V is shortened by 6 bases, J by 2 bases, and the region joining them spans 17 bases. From its cysteine to its phenylalanine, the CDR3 spans 15 amino acids. The CDR3 DNA has 45 bases and is translated from base 1. The germline V gene provides CDR1 KGHSH and CDR2 LQKENI. General findings and caveats noted by the study authors: Out-of-frame TCR alpha sharing in monozygotic twins was systematically underestimated by recombination models, whereas sharing between unrelated individuals was in agreement with the recombination models. Because the same donors could not be followed over many years, the conclusions relied on cross-sectional statistical analysis. Abundant cord blood beta clonotypes carried fewer insertions; young adult naive repertoires showed a weaker similar trend, while memory repertoires showed none. Compared with coincidental sharing between unrelated individuals, out-of-frame TCR alpha sequences shared between twins showed an excess of sequences with low generation probability. Invariant T cells such as MAIT and iNKT could partly confound zero-insertion analyses, though diverse VJ usage argued against this for most clonotypes. Excess twin sharing in beta out-of-frame sequences was weaker because fewer shared sequences lowered the signal-to-noise ratio.

All donors were healthy Caucasians. The twin cohort comprised three pairs of female monozygotic twins, all aged about 18 to 29 years. Miltenyi CD45RO+ enrichment and human naive T-cell isolation kits were used to isolate memory (CD45RO+) and naive T cells from PBMC. Separately, the same data were catalogued under a study of yellow fever vaccine responses in identical twins. The other study reports the following: According to the authors, in identical twins the way T cells responded to vaccination appeared partly convergent and partly personalized. The study precisely tracked vaccine-responding T cell clones in identical twins.

This receptor was taken from a woman aged 18-30 years in good health. The chain couples TRBV18 to TRBJ2-7, with the D gene too uncertain to name. Sequencing input: memory (CD45RO+) T cells sorted from blood. In the paper's terms, the cell subset or site label means: CD45RO+ enriched T cells. The DNA reads as follows: TGTGCCAGCTCCCCGCCTGTAGGAGCTACCTACGAGCAGTACTTC. Its translation is CASSPPVGATYEQYF.